The 13 T cell receptor beta chains below come from one sample, sequenced in a study of identical twins. From the 5' RACE reads, TCRdb called clonotypes with MiXCR, one entry per CDR3 protein. The sample comprises about 1.7 million distinct CDR3 sequences, roughly 35% of which are singletons, and about 0.3% rests with the top ten. The sample taken for sequencing was cord blood. These receptors were taken from a newborn girl in good health.

This clonotype appeared a few times. The V and J genes are TRBV24-1 and TRBJ2-1, with D uncertain. Looked up from germline, CDR1 is KGHDR and CDR2 is SFDVKD. The CDR3 has 13 amino acids. Trimming left V 8 bases short and J 7 bases short, with 14 bases between. CDR3 residues: CATKEPGRNEQFF. As DNA, the CDR3 is TGTGCCACCAAAGAGCCAGGAAGGAATGAGCAGTTCTTC.

Many counts were recorded for this clonotype. This chain uses TRBV10-3 with TRBJ2-3; perhaps TRBD2 as D (6 bases). Trimming stripped 4 bases from V and 4 bases from J, with 21 bases between. Germline values: CDR1 ENHRY, CDR2 SYGVKD. The CDR3 covers 17 residues. CDR3 amino acids: CAISGENRGTRADTQYF. The CDR3 DNA is TGTGCCATCAGTGGGGAGAACCGGGGGACCCGCGCAGATACGCAGTATTTT.

Note on this clonotype: This could be a read error, since a much larger clone is one nucleotide away. V and J are TRBV29-1 and TRBJ2-7; unclear D gene. The germline V gene encodes CDR1 SQVTM and CDR2 ANQGSEA. The germline V and J ends were trimmed by 4 bases and 7 bases, with 17 bases remaining between them. This CDR3 region has 13 residues. As DNA, the CDR3 is TGCAGCGTTGGTCGGAGCGCCTACAATGAGCAGTACTTC. This sequence encodes CSVGRSAYNEQYF.

The chain joins TRBV5-1 to TRBJ2-1; TRBD2 matches at 9 bases. Germline loops: CDR1 SGHRS, CDR2 YFSETQ. V shed 4 bases and J 4 bases; nucleotides not matched to a gene: 6. The CDR3 spans 15 residues. The CDR3 sequence is CASSAGLAVYNEQFF. The CDR3 DNA reads as TGCGCCAGCAGCGCGGGACTAGCTGTATACAATGAGCAGTTCTTC.

This clonotype showed up many times. The chain couples TRBV10-3 to TRBJ1-2; a possible D gene is TRBD1 (5 bases). The V gene lost 2 bases and the J gene lost 0 bases, with 10 bases spanning the gap. The CDR3 covers 15 residues. The germline gives CDR1 ENHRY, CDR2 SYGVKD. CDR3 amino acids: CAISEPGLANYGYTF. In DNA form, the CDR3 reads TGTGCCATCAGTGAGCCAGGGCTGGCTAACTATGGCTACACCTTC.

The V and J genes are TRBV5-4 and TRBJ1-2; 9 bases match TRBD1. Trimming took 1 base from V and 0 from J; bases not matched to a gene: 4. The CDR3 length is 16 residues. In germline, CDR1 is SGHNT, CDR2 YYREEE (reference sequence). The CDR3, as DNA: TGTGCCAGCAGCTTGAGGGACAGGGTACCTAACTATGGCTACACCTTC. Its protein product is CASSLRDRVPNYGYTF.

In regard to this clonotype: Being one base from a much bigger clone, this may be a read error. The chain joins TRBV29-1 to TRBJ2-1; 11 bases map to TRBD1. From germline, CDR1 is SQVTM and CDR2 ANQGSEA. The length of the CDR3 is 14 residues. Trimming cost V 4 bases and J 6 bases; bases outside gene matches: 5. This CDR3 reads CSVAPGTGGNEQFF. The CDR3 bases are TGCAGCGTTGCCCCCGGGACAGGGGGCAATGAGCAGTTCTTC.

J is TRBJ2-3 and V is TRBV5-1; a possible D gene is TRBD2 (6 bases). In germline, CDR1 is SGHRS, CDR2 YFSETQ. V was pared by 5 bases and J by 4 bases, with 11 bases between. The CDR3 consists of 13 residues. The CDR3 nucleotides are TGCGCCAGCAGAATTCGGGAGCCAGATACGCAGTATTTT. Translating it yields CASRIREPDTQYF.

The chain joins TRBV28 to TRBJ1-5; D call uncertain. The germline CDR1 and CDR2 sequences are MDHEN and SYDVKM. This CDR3 contains 15 residues. Trimming cost V 6 bases and J 1 base, with 13 bases left between them. The CDR3, as DNA: TGTGCCAGCAGCCATAAGTCCCGGAGCAATCAGCCCCAGCATTTT. Translating it yields CASSHKSRSNQPQHF.

The rearrangement links TRBV7-9 to TRBJ1-2; D perhaps matches TRBD1 (5 bases). V was shortened by 7 bases and J by 8 bases, with 14 bases between the two germline ends. There are 12 residues in the CDR3. Germline assignment: CDR1 SEHNR and CDR2 FQNEAQ (reference sequence). The CDR3 bases are TGTGCCAGCACCACCTCAGGGAGAGGCTACACCTTC. Its protein product is CASTTSGRGYTF. Full variable domain (outside the CDR3, taken from reference TRBV7-9 and TRBJ1-2): DTGVSQNPRHKITKRGQNVTFRCDPISEHNRLYWYRQTLGQGPEFLTYFQNEAQLEKSRLLSDRFSAERPKGSFSTLEIQRTEQGDSAMYLCASTTSGRGYTFGSGTRLTVV.

This clonotype has just a few counts. V is TRBV12-3 or TRBV12-4 and J is TRBJ1-5; D ambiguous. This CDR3 comprises 12 residues. V lost 9 bases and J 5 bases, leaving 11 bases between the germline ends. CDR3 sequence (DNA): TGTGCCAGAAACGCACAGTATCAGCCCCAGCATTTT. Translated: CARNAQYQPQHF.

The rearrangement links TRBV11-2 to TRBJ1-1; TRBD1 agrees at 9 bases. CDR3 length equals 16 residues. The V and J ends lost 2 bases and 3 bases, in that order; junction bases with no gene match: 7. Germline CDR1 and CDR2: SGHAT and FQNNGV. DNA for the CDR3: TGTGCCAGCAGCTTATACAGGGGGCTGGGAGACACTGAAGCTTTCTTT. Encoded protein: CASSLYRGLGDTEAFF.

The rearrangement joins TRBV15 to TRBJ2-3, with 9 nucleotides matching TRBD2. This CDR3 spans 17 amino acids. V lost 0 bases to trimming and J lost 3 bases; unmatched junction nucleotides: 7. Germline-derived CDR1 and CDR2 are LNHNV and YYDKDF (reference sequence). The CDR3 loop reads CATSRESASGVTDTQYF. CDR3 bases: TGTGCCACCAGCAGAGAATCCGCTAGCGGGGTAACAGATACGCAGTATTTT.